This T cell receptor beta chain was observed in a study of cytomegalovirus exposure and HLA in healthy donors. Study results and caveats: There were under 200 TCR beta chains listed as cytomegalovirus-associated.

Both 60 Vbeta primers and 13 Jbeta primers went into the PCR. Profiling relied on immunoSEQ multiplex PCR, and the TCRdb table lists in-frame clones only, not all of them. The sample holds about 140,000 clones, 73% seen once. Trimming left V 0 bases short and J 6 bases short, with 3 bases between. Per germline, CDR1 LNHNV and CDR2 YYDKDF (reference sequence). This CDR3 is 11 amino acids long. This clone has just a few counts. What it recognizes is unknown. The J gene is TRBJ2-7, the V gene TRBV15; no clear D gene. The TCR sequence derives from a human donor in good health. Sequenced sample: PBMCs. The CDR3 here is CATSRDSEQYF. The CDR3 bases are TGTGCCACCAGCAGAGACTCCGAGCAGTACTTC. The whole variable domain, remainder taken from reference TRBV15 and TRBJ2-7, is DAMVIQNPRYQVTQFGKPVTLSCSQTLNHNVMYWYQQKSSQAPKLLFHYYDKDFNNEADTPDNFQSRRPNTSFCFLDIRSPGLGDTAMYLCATSRDSEQYFGPGTRLTVT.